This T cell receptor beta chain was profiled in a study of blood T cells in healthy people across ages. Extracted total RNA amounted to at least 5 micrograms for each sample. The CDR3 has 14 residues. CDR1 and CDR2 (germline): SGHTA, FQGNSA. With respect to this clonotype: Its specificity is not known.

The study's findings and limits: A roughly linear age-dependent decrease characterized TCR beta diversity per million T cells. In long-lived donors, naive CD4+ cell counts and diversity exceeded those of aged donors.

A sample-barcoded 5' primer and a J-beta primer mix were used in a second PCR of roughly 7 to 12 cycles. A 12-random-nucleotide template-switch adaptor tagged each cDNA molecule. TCRdb called the 5' RACE reads again in MiXCR, with one record for every CDR3 protein. The sample records 600,000 to 1,000,000 distinct CDR3 sequences, nearly 60% being singletons. Sequenced: blood. This rearrangement joins TRBV7-2 to TRBJ2-7; perhaps TRBD1 as D (6 bases). The end of the DNA aligns better with TRBJ2-5, so the J call may be wrong. The sequence derives from a man aged 30-40 years in good health. CDR3 sequence: CASRDNARGETQYF. The DNA of the CDR3 is TGTGCCAGCAGAGATAATGCGAGGGGGGAGACCCAGTACTTC.